A selection of T cell receptor beta chains follows, all from one sample in a study of PD-1 blockade in classical Hodgkin lymphoma. Method: immunoSEQ multiplex PCR; TCRdb's copy keeps in-frame clones and lacks some. The sample has 20,000 to 30,000 clones, 70% to 80% seen once. The sample was peripheral blood mononuclear cells (PBMCs), taken at baseline. These receptors all stem from a human donor with classical Hodgkin lymphoma. CDR3s include the opening cysteine and the closing phenylalanine or tryptophan. D genes are given only for firm matches. Only part of the rows carry a size: once, few, many, or a class if the clone is expanded.

D gene: TRBD1
clone size: few
V gene: TRBV4-2
J gene: TRBJ1-5
CDR3 DNA: TGTGCCAGCAGCCAAGAGAACAGGGGTGGAAATCAGCCCCAGCATTTT
CDR3 protein: CASSQENRGGNQPQHF

D gene: .
clone size: .
V gene: TRBV12-2
J gene: TRBJ1-1
CDR3 DNA: TGTGCAAGTCGCGCGAGACAGGGGTTTGGTACTGAAGCTTTCTTT
CDR3 protein: CASRARQGFGTEAFF

D gene: TRBD1
clone size: few
V gene: TRBV23-1
J gene: TRBJ2-7
CDR3 DNA: TGCGCCAGCAGTCACCCGACAGGGGGGGACGAGCAGTACTTC
CDR3 protein: CASSHPTGGDEQYF

D gene: TRBD2
clone size: .
V gene: TRBV11-2
J gene: TRBJ2-5
CDR3 DNA: TGTGCCAGCAGCTTAGATACCGGGACGGGGGGGACCCAGTACTTC
CDR3 protein: CASSLDTGTGGTQYF

D gene: .
clone size: .
V gene: TRBV29-1
J gene: TRBJ2-7
CDR3 DNA: TGCAGCGTGGGGGACTTCTCCTACGAGCAGTACTTC
CDR3 protein: CSVGDFSYEQYF

D gene: .
clone size: .
V gene: TRBV9
J gene: TRBJ2-7
CDR3 DNA: TGTGCCAGCAGCGTGGGCCCAAGGCACTACGAGCAGTACTTC
CDR3 protein: CASSVGPRHYEQYF

D gene: .
clone size: .
V gene: TRBV29-1
J gene: TRBJ2-2
CDR3 DNA: TGCAGCGTTGAACAGGGGTTCAGGGCCGGGGAGCTGTTTTTT
CDR3 protein: CSVEQGFRAGELFF

D gene: .
clone size: .
V gene: TRBV21-1
J gene: TRBJ2-4
CDR3 DNA: TGTGCCAGCAGCAAAGTAGCCGGCTTGGTGGGGGGACTAGCCAAAAACATTCAGTACTTC
CDR3 protein: CASSKVAGLVGGLAKNIQYF

D gene: .
clone size: .
V gene: TRBV10-3
J gene: TRBJ1-4
CDR3 DNA: TGTGCCATCAGTGAACAGGGCCTAAATGAAAAACTGTTTTTT
CDR3 protein: CAISEQGLNEKLFF

D gene: .
clone size: .
V gene: TRBV5-5
J gene: TRBJ2-6
CDR3 DNA: TGTGCCAGCAGCTTGGGTATCGGTACTGGGGCCAACGTCCTGACTTTC
CDR3 protein: CASSLGIGTGANVLTF

D gene: TRBD1
clone size: .
V gene: TRBV30
J gene: TRBJ1-6
CDR3 DNA: TGTGCCTGGAGTTTGGGCAGGGGGCGTAATTCACCCCTCCACTTT
CDR3 protein: CAWSLGRGRNSPLHF

D gene: .
clone size: .
V gene: TRBV27
J gene: TRBJ2-7
CDR3 DNA: TGTGCCAGCAGTGCCCAACAGGGTTTAGGCTACGAGCAGTACTTC
CDR3 protein: CASSAQQGLGYEQYF

D gene: .
clone size: .
V gene: TRBV27
J gene: TRBJ2-7
CDR3 DNA: TGTGCCAGCAGTTTATCGAGTATGGCTGTTCTCGAGCAGTACTTC
CDR3 protein: CASSLSSMAVLEQYF

D gene: .
clone size: few
V gene: TRBV6-5
J gene: TRBJ1-4
CDR3 DNA: TGTGCCAGCAGGGACCCAGTCGGGGGACTGTTTTTT
CDR3 protein: CASRDPVGGLFF

D gene: .
clone size: .
V gene: TRBV7-7
J gene: TRBJ2-7
CDR3 DNA: TGTGCTAGCAGCCCAGGGAACCCGCAAGCCTACGAGCAGTACTTC
CDR3 protein: CASSPGNPQAYEQYF

D gene: .
clone size: .
V gene: TRBV2
J gene: TRBJ2-2
CDR3 DNA: TGTGCCAGCAGTGCCCCGCAGAGACAGGCCGGGGAGCTGTTTTTT
CDR3 protein: CASSAPQRQAGELFF